Detailed here is one T cell receptor beta chain. Here immunoSEQ multiplex PCR was the method, and the copy in TCRdb shows in-frame clones only, minus some. Seen here are roughly 460,000 clones, roughly 87% observed once, and the top ten hold 1.5% to 2%. As to treatment: roughly 20 received Ad26.COV2.S at low or high dose, single or two shots; roughly five received placebo; per-sample allocation not given. All samples were drawn on day 63, counting from the first vaccine or placebo injection. This entry is derived from a study of Ad26.COV2.S vaccination and SARS-CoV-2 variants. This sequence originates from a person aged 18-60 years who received the Ad26.COV2.S COVID-19 vaccine or a placebo. The sequenced sample was peripheral blood, obtained in a trial of Ad26.COV2.S vaccine versus placebo.

CDR3 sequence reads: CASSEFVAGLGQFF. CDR3 coding DNA: TGTGCCAGCAGCGAGTTTGTAGCGGGATTAGGGCAGTTCTTC. The J gene is TRBJ2-1, the V gene TRBV9, with 8 nucleotides matching TRBD2. Germline V lookup: CDR1 SGDLS, CDR2 YYNGEE. J lost 12 bases, V lost 3 bases, and 11 bases had no gene match. The CDR3 extends over 14 amino acids. The entire variable domain, with the rest obtained from reference TRBV9 and TRBJ2-1, is as follows: DSGVTQTPKHLITATGQRVTLRCSPRSGDLSVYWYQQSLDQGLQFLIQYYNGEERAKGNILERFSAQQFPDLHSELNLSSLELGDSALYFCASSEFVAGLGQFFGPGTRLTVL.